This T cell receptor beta chain was identified during a study of shared clonotypes between healthy human individuals. The CDR3 runs 13 residues. The ends were cut back, 3 bases at V and 5 bases at J, with 9 bases in the middle. CDR1 and CDR2 (germline): SGHRS, YFSETQ. Sequencing used immunoSEQ multiplex PCR; TCRdb keeps in-frame clones, though not all of them. This table has about 1 million clones, under 80% appearing once. This rearrangement joins TRBV5-1 to TRBJ1-5; D perhaps matches TRBD1 (5 bases). This receptor was taken from a man aged 18 to 30 in good health. The sequenced sample consisted of memory CD4+ T cells sorted from blood. Subset reported: CD45RA-negative fraction. The CDR3 coding sequence is TGCGCCAGCAGCTACGGGGGGGATCAGCCCCAGCATTTT. Protein: CASSYGGDQPQHF.